This passage covers 25 T cell receptor beta chains from one sample sequenced in a study of T cells in Graves' hyperthyroidism and ophthalmopathy. RNA transcripts served as the template for amplifying TCR beta CDR3 regions. First-round RT-PCR of the TCR CDR3 relied on the HTBI primer set. TCRdb reanalysed the multiplex PCR reads using MiXCR and keeps one entry per CDR3 protein. The sample includes hundreds of thousands of distinct CDR3 sequences, over 35% of them seen just once. What was sequenced was blood. The receptors stem from a man younger than 35 with Graves' hyperthyroidism.

The genes are TRBV29-1 and TRBJ2-5, with D perhaps TRBD1 (5 bases). Looked up from germline, CDR1 is SQVTM and CDR2 is ANQGSEA. The V end lost 8 bases, the J end lost 3 bases, and 13 bases lay between the germline ends. The CDR3 is 12 residues long. In nucleotides, the CDR3 is TGCAGCTTGGCTATCAGGGAAGAGACCCAGTACTTC. Translation gives CSLAIREETQYF.

This clonotype came up many times. This chain uses TRBV7-9 with TRBJ2-7, with 7 bases matching TRBD2. CDR1 SEHNR and CDR2 FQNEAQ come from the germline V gene (reference sequence). The CDR3 is made up of 16 amino acids. V trimming: 6 bases; J trimming: 5 bases; junction bases outside the gene matches: 16. In DNA form, the CDR3 reads TGTGCCAGCAGATCCACTTCCGGGACGGGAGGCAACGAGCAGTACTTC. Translation gives CASRSTSGTGGNEQYF.

As concerns this clonotype: A read error may be the cause here, since a much bigger clone is one base away. The V and J genes are TRBV2 and TRBJ2-2; D might be TRBD1 (5 bases). This CDR3 comprises 14 residues. The germline CDR1 and CDR2 sequences are SNHLY and FYNNEI. V lost 2 bases and J 7 bases, leaving 11 bases between the germline ends. DNA for the CDR3: TGTGCCAGCAGTGAATGCCAGGGATACGGGGAGCTGTTTTTT. Its protein is CASSECQGYGELFF.

A note on this clonotype: This is likely a read error, given that the CDR3 carries no conserved phenylalanine or tryptophan at its end. The chain couples TRBV13 to TRBJ1-2, with 7 positions matching TRBD1. V lost 5 bases and J lost 7; bases outside the gene matches: 13. From germline, CDR1 is PRHDT and CDR2 FYEKMQ (reference sequence). The CDR3 has 15 residues. CDR3 bases: TGTGCCAGCAGCGTAGACGGGACAGAGAGAGGTGGCTACACCTCC. Encoded protein: CASSVDGTERGGYTS.

This clonotype showed up many times. The V and J genes are TRBV7-9 and TRBJ2-2; D assignment may be TRBD1 or TRBD2 (5 bases each). V was pared by 5 bases and J by 5 bases, with 12 bases between. CDR1 SEHNR and CDR2 FQNEAQ come from the germline V gene (reference sequence). The length of the CDR3 is 14 residues. The chain's CDR3 is CASSPRWGTGELFF. The CDR3 DNA reads as TGTGCCAGCAGCCCAAGATGGGGGACCGGGGAGCTGTTTTTT.

V is TRBV9 and J is TRBJ1-1; D may be TRBD1 (6 bases). The ends were cut back, 4 bases at V and 2 bases at J, with 15 bases in the middle. Germline assignment: CDR1 SGDLS and CDR2 YYNGEE. This CDR3 has 15 residues. CDR3 residues: CASSPTAGVNTEAFF. DNA for the CDR3: TGTGCCAGCAGCCCCACGGCAGGGGTAAACACTGAAGCTTTCTTT.

This clonotype has only a few counts. This sequence joins TRBV2 and TRBJ2-5, with 15 positions matching TRBD2. CDR3 length equals 16 residues. Losses at the gene ends were 6 bases for V and 6 bases for J; bases not matched to a gene: 8. The germline CDR1 and CDR2 sequences are SNHLY and FYNNEI. CDR3 DNA: TGTGCCAGCAGCTCCCGGACTAGCGGGGGGGCCCAGACCCAGTACTTC. As protein: CASSSRTSGGAQTQYF.

This clonotype was observed many times. One end of the junction is discordant with germline, which a read error may explain. This chain links TRBV5-6 with TRBJ2-7, with TRBD1 as a possible D gene (7 bases). This CDR3 spans 12 amino acids. Germline-derived CDR1 and CDR2 are SGHDT and YYEEEE. CDR3 DNA sequence: TGTGCCAGCAGCCGGACTGGCGGGACAGAGGACTTC. Amino acid sequence: CASSRTGGTEDF.

The table lists this clonotype with many counts. The chain couples TRBV15 to TRBJ2-5; TRBD1 matches at 8 bases. This CDR3 spans 18 amino acids. With V trimmed by 5 bases and J by 4 bases, 18 bases remained unmatched. CDR1 LNHNV and CDR2 YYDKDF come from the germline V gene (reference sequence). Here the CDR3 DNA reads TGTGCCACCAGCCTCCTCGGACAGGGCGCGATGGTGGTAGAGACCCAGTACTTC. Translating gives CATSLLGQGAMVVETQYF.

This clonotype was picked up many times. The chain joins TRBV15 to TRBJ1-2; a weak D match, TRBD1 (6 bases). Per germline, CDR1 LNHNV and CDR2 YYDKDF (reference sequence). The V gene lost 5 bases and the J gene lost 4 bases, with 17 bases spanning the gap. This CDR3 has 15 amino acids. For the CDR3, the DNA is TGTGCCACCAGCGGATACAGGGCCCTAATCTATGGCTACACCTTC. This sequence encodes CATSGYRALIYGYTF.

This clonotype was detected only once. The V and J genes are TRBV6-5 and TRBJ1-1, with D possibly TRBD1 on 5 matching bases. V was pared by 5 bases and J by 0 bases, with 13 bases between. Germline V gene sequence: CDR1 MNHEY, CDR2 SVGAGI. The CDR3 sequence is 15 residues long. The CDR3 sequence is CASSENRRMNTEAFF. The CDR3 DNA is TGTGCCAGCAGTGAAAACAGGAGAATGAACACTGAAGCTTTCTTT.

With respect to this clonotype: One end of the junction is discordant with germline, which a read error may explain. The V and J genes are TRBV4-1 and TRBJ2-2, with 7 positions matching TRBD2. Germline V lookup: CDR1 MGHRA, CDR2 YSYEKL. The CDR3 has 16 residues. The CDR3 sequence: CASSQEYTGTTSSPFF. The CDR3 DNA follows: TGTGCCAGCAGCCAGGAATACACCGGGACTACTTCCTCGCCGTTTTTT.

The chain joins TRBV7-9 to TRBJ2-7, with TRBD2 matching over 7 bases. This CDR3 region has 14 residues. V was pared by 3 bases and J by 0 bases, with 2 bases of the junction left unmatched. Germline loops: CDR1 SEHNR, CDR2 FQNEAQ (reference sequence). This CDR3 is CASSFGDYSYEQYF. For the CDR3, the DNA is TGTGCCAGCAGCTTTGGGGACTACTCCTACGAGCAGTACTTC.

On this clonotype: A much bigger clone sits one base away, suggesting this may be a read error. CDR3 protein: CASSARAVSSGNTIYF. The CDR3 coding sequence is TGTGCCAGCAGTGCCCGGGCGGTTAGCTCTGGAAACACCATATATTTT. V and J are TRBV9 and TRBJ1-3, with D unresolved. The length of the CDR3 is 16 residues. CDR1 is SGDLS and CDR2 is YYNGEE in the germline V gene. Deletions cut 5 bases from V and 0 bases from J, with 15 bases between.

This clonotype was seen many times. V is TRBV7-3 and J is TRBJ2-7; possible D gene TRBD1, 5 bases. Germline-derived CDR1 and CDR2 are SGHTA and FQGTGA. V was trimmed by 5 bases and J by 3 bases, leaving 11 bases between them. This CDR3 region has 13 residues. CDR3 sequence reads: CASSQTEIYEQYF. CDR3 DNA: TGTGCCAGCAGCCAGACAGAAATCTACGAGCAGTACTTC.

This clonotype was counted ten times or more. CDR3 DNA sequence: TGCGCCAGCAGCCAAGATCCAGAGACCCAGTACTTC. It encodes CASSQDPETQYF. This sequence joins TRBV4-1 and TRBJ2-5; no clear D. CDR3 length: 12 residues. Trimming took off 0 bases at V and 4 bases at J, with 3 bases between the two ends. Germline lookup yields CDR1 MGHRA and CDR2 YSYEKL.

There are many counts of this clonotype. The rearrangement joins TRBV7-9 to TRBJ1-4, with unresolved D. The CDR3 spans 15 residues. Germline CDR1 and CDR2: SEHNR and FQNEAQ (reference sequence). V lost 8 bases and J 1 base, leaving 14 bases between the germline ends. The CDR3 here is CASSFGGKTNEKLFF. Written as DNA, the CDR3 is TGTGCCAGCTCGTTCGGCGGTAAAACTAATGAAAAACTGTTTTTT.

CDR3 coding DNA: TGTGCCAGCAGCCAAGACCTAGCGGGAGTTCTGGACACCGGGGAGCTGTTTTTT. As protein: CASSQDLAGVLDTGELFF. The chain uses TRBV14 and TRBJ2-2; 10 bases align to TRBD2. CDR1 is SGHDN and CDR2 is FVKESK in the germline V gene. The CDR3 totals 18 residues. Unmatched junction bases numbered 7, after V lost 0 bases and J lost 3 bases. The whole variable domain, filled in from reference TRBV14 and TRBJ2-2, reads EAGVTQFPSHSVIEKGQTVTLRCDPISGHDNLYWYRRVMGKEIKFLLHFVKESKQDESGMPNNRFLAERTGGTYSTLKVQPAELEDSGVYFCASSQDLAGVLDTGELFFGEGSRLTVL.

This clonotype was observed many times. The chain links TRBV14 to TRBJ2-7; 10 bases are shared with TRBD2. Unmatched junction bases numbered 7, after V lost 5 bases and J lost 3 bases. Per the germline V gene, CDR1 is SGHDN and CDR2 is FVKESK. The CDR3 is 15 amino acids. CDR3 region: CASSATSGIIYEQYF. DNA of the CDR3: TGTGCCAGCAGCGCAACTAGCGGGATTATCTACGAGCAGTACTTC.

This clonotype was seen at least ten times. The J gene is TRBJ1-5, the V gene TRBV12-3 or TRBV12-4; 7 nucleotides match TRBD1. There are 15 residues in the CDR3. V lost 5 bases, J lost 0 bases, and 4 bases stayed unmatched. CDR3 DNA: TGTGCCAGCAGTCCGACAGGGAATAGCAATCAGCCCCAGCATTTT. Its translation is CASSPTGNSNQPQHF.

The V gene is TRBV2, the J gene TRBJ2-5, with TRBD2 identical over 10 bases. The CDR3 has 15 residues. The ends lost 5 bases at V and 4 bases at J; junction bases unmatched: 7. The germline CDR1 and CDR2 sequences are SNHLY and FYNNEI. The CDR3 here is CASSPSGRGSETQYF. CDR3 DNA sequence: TGTGCCAGCAGTCCCAGCGGGAGGGGATCAGAGACCCAGTACTTC.

This clonotype was seen ten or more times. This chain joins TRBV2 and TRBJ1-1; D not certain. V lost 7 bases, J lost 4 bases, and 10 bases lay in between. CDR3 length: 12 amino acids. Germline assignment: CDR1 SNHLY and CDR2 FYNNEI. CDR3 region: CASTPLSTEAFF. The CDR3 nucleotides are TGTGCCAGCACCCCTCTTAGCACTGAAGCTTTCTTT. Using reference TRBV2 and TRBJ1-1 for the parts outside the CDR3, the full variable domain is EPEVTQTPSHQVTQMGQEVILRCVPISNHLYFYWYRQILGQKVEFLVSFYNNEISEKSEIFDDQFSVERPDGSNFTLKIRSTKLEDSAMYFCASTPLSTEAFFGQGTRLTVV.

This clonotype was picked up a small number of times. Possible read error: a much larger clone is one base away. The V and J genes are TRBV29-1 and TRBJ2-7; perhaps TRBD2 as D (6 bases). The CDR3 is 13 amino acids. Germline V CDR1 and CDR2: SQVTM, ANQGSEA. The V end lost 3 bases, the J end lost 0 bases, and 9 bases lay between the germline ends. DNA for the CDR3: TGCAGCGTTGACGACGGGAGCTCCTACGAGCAGTACTTC. Protein product: CSVDDGSSYEQYF.

This clonotype was counted ten times or more. The J gene is TRBJ1-1, the V gene TRBV19; D remains unclear. The V and J ends lost 0 bases and 2 bases respectively, with 7 bases between them. This CDR3 has 14 amino acids. Germline CDR1 and CDR2: LNHDA and SQIVND (reference sequence). CDR3 region: CASSIDSGNTEAFF. In DNA, the CDR3 is TGTGCCAGTAGTATAGATAGCGGCAACACTGAAGCTTTCTTT.

In its sample, this clonotype was seen many times. The DNA for the CDR3 is TGCAGCTTCACCCCCGGGACACCATCCTACGAGCAGTACTTC. As protein: CSFTPGTPSYEQYF. The chain is built from TRBV29-1 and TRBJ2-7, with D maybe TRBD1 (6 bases). The CDR3 runs 14 residues. Looked up from germline, CDR1 is SQVTM and CDR2 is ANQGSEA. V dropped 8 bases and J dropped 1 base, with 18 bases sitting between them.